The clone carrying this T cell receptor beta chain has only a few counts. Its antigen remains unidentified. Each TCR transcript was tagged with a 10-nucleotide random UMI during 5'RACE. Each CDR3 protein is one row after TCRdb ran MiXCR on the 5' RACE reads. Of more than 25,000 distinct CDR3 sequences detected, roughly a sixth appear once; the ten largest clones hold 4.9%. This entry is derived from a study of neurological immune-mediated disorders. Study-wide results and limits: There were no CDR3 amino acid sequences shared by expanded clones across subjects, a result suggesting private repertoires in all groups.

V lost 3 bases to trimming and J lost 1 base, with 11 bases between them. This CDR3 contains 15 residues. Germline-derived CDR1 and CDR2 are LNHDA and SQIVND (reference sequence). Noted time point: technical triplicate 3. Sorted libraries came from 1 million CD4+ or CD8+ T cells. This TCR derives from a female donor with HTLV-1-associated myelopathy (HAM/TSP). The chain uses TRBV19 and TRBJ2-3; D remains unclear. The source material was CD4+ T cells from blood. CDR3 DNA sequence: TGTGCCAGTAGTATTGGATATGGGCGCACAGATACGCAGTATTTT. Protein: CASSIGYGRTDTQYF.